The 13 T cell receptor beta chains reported below all come from one sample, sequenced in a study of OX40 agonist ivuxolimab in advanced cancers. The library was made by the immunoSEQ multiplex PCR assay. The source is immuneACCESS, and TCRdb retained only in-frame sequences with V and J called. Part of the clones is not carried over; for the studies checked, unresolved V genes explain less than half of this, and the remainder is unexplained. This sample gives about 110,000 clones in total; roughly nine tenths of them show up just once. 0.25% to 0.3% of the sample is taken by the ten largest. Sample: CD4+ or CD8+ T cells sorted from blood, taken in a trial of the OX40 agonist ivuxolimab. These receptors originate from an adult with an advanced solid tumor such as melanoma, head and neck, liver or kidney cancer.

The chain carries TRBV19 and TRBJ2-7; D is possibly TRBD2 (5 bases). CDR1 is LNHDA and CDR2 is SQIVND in the germline V gene (reference sequence). The CDR3 is 18 residues long. V dropped 4 bases and J dropped 0 bases, with 22 bases sitting between them. The CDR3 sequence: CASSKREKPLISSYEQYF. The CDR3 nucleotides are TGTGCCAGTAGTAAGAGGGAAAAACCACTGATCAGCTCCTACGAGCAGTACTTC.

This chain connects TRBV10-3 to TRBJ2-6, with no clear D. Germline lookup yields CDR1 ENHRY and CDR2 SYGVKD. There are 16 residues in the CDR3. Trimming cost V 3 bases and J 1 base, with 10 bases left between them. DNA of the CDR3: TGTGCCATCAGTGACGGTATAGGTTCTGGGGCCAACGTCCTGACTTTC. Protein product: CAISDGIGSGANVLTF.

The CDR3 DNA is TGTGCCAGCAGCTTGGGCAGGGAGCCCTACAATGAGCAGTTCTTC. Its protein is CASSLGREPYNEQFF. This sequence joins TRBV5-4 and TRBJ2-1; D might be TRBD1 or TRBD2, each matching 5 bases. This CDR3 is built from 15 residues. Between the trimmed V and J ends, which lost 0 bases and 2 bases, there was a span of 9 bases. CDR1 and CDR2 (germline): SGHNT, YYREEE (reference sequence).

CDR3 protein: CASSLVYAENTIYF. CDR3 in DNA: TGTGCCAGCAGCTTAGTGTATGCGGAGAACACCATATATTTT. V is TRBV7-2 and J is TRBJ1-3; D is unresolved. The CDR3 is 14 amino acids. V was pared by 1 base and J by 7 bases, with 11 bases between. CDR1 and CDR2 from the germline V gene are SGHTA and FQGNSA.

The chain couples TRBV6-5 to TRBJ2-5; TRBD2 agrees at 7 bases. V dropped 6 bases and J dropped 4; count of bases not matched to a gene: 11. Germline lookup yields CDR1 MNHEY and CDR2 SVGAGI. The CDR3 runs to 15 residues. This CDR3 is CASSRTAGVGETQYF. In nucleotides, the CDR3 is TGTGCCAGCAGCCGGACCGCGGGAGTTGGAGAGACCCAGTACTTC.

The chain links TRBV5-4 to TRBJ1-5, with 7 bases identical to TRBD1. Germline V lookup: CDR1 SGHNT, CDR2 YYREEE (reference sequence). The CDR3 has 14 residues. V was clipped by 4 bases and J by 4 bases; unmatched bases: 5. The CDR3 bases are TGTGCCAGCAGCGAACAGGGGAATAATCAGCCCCAGCATTTT. Residues: CASSEQGNNQPQHF.

The rearrangement joins TRBV5-2 to TRBJ2-6; TRBD2 is the table's D call and was not checked against the DNA. TRBV5-2 is noted as a pseudogene. The CDR3 sequence is 17 residues long. The CDR3 sequence is CASNGASTQSRANVLTF. CDR3 nucleotides: TGTGCCAGCAATGGAGCGAGTACACAAAGTCGGGCCAACGTCCTGACTTTC.

This clone was detected only once. The chain is built from TRBV10-3 and TRBJ2-2; weak D call: TRBD2 (6 bases). The germline V gene has CDR1 ENHRY and CDR2 SYGVKD. There are 15 residues in the CDR3. V was clipped by 4 bases and J by 1 base, with 10 bases between them. The CDR3 DNA reads TGTGCCATCAGTGGTAGCGGCCTGAACACCGGGGAGCTGTTTTTT. Its protein product is CAISGSGLNTGELFF.

This rearrangement joins TRBV5-6 to TRBJ1-2; 11 bases agree with TRBD1. Germline CDR1 and CDR2: SGHDT and YYEEEE. V shed 3 bases, J shed 6 bases, and the junction held 7 bases outside the gene matches. The CDR3 spans 15 residues. CDR3 region: CASSYRDRGLDGYTF. In nucleotides, the CDR3 is TGTGCCAGCAGCTACCGGGACAGGGGGTTGGATGGCTACACCTTC.

J is TRBJ1-2 and V is TRBV18; TRBD1 might be the D (5 bases). Germline CDR1 is KGHSH and CDR2 is LQKENI. V was clipped by 5 bases and J by 3 bases, with 10 bases between them. CDR3 size: 13 residues. CDR3 DNA sequence: TGTGCCAGCTCAACGACAGACTACTATGGCTACACCTTC. It specifies CASSTTDYYGYTF. Based on the CDR3 plus reference TRBV18 and TRBJ1-2, the full variable domain is NAGVMQNPRHLVRRRGQEARLRCSPMKGHSHVYWYRQLPEEGLKFMVYLQKENIIDESGMPKERFSAEFPKEGPSILRIQQVVRGDSAAYFCASSTTDYYGYTFGSGTRLTVV.

The gene calls are TRBV12-5 and TRBJ1-2; tentatively, D is TRBD1 (6 bases). The germline gives CDR1 LGHNT, CDR2 FRNRAP. The V end lost 2 bases, the J end lost 3 bases, and 7 bases lay between the germline ends. This CDR3 region has 13 residues. The CDR3 reads CASGLSGDYGYTF. The CDR3 DNA reads as TGTGCTAGTGGTTTGTCAGGGGACTATGGCTACACCTTC.

This clone was seen a single time. The CDR3 region has the DNA TGTGCCAGCAGCGTAACGGGGGTCACGAACTATGGCTACACCTTC. Translating gives CASSVTGVTNYGYTF. The rearrangement uses TRBV9 and TRBJ1-2; the D gene is possibly TRBD1 (5 bases). The V and J ends lost 1 base and 2 bases respectively, with 12 bases between them. The CDR3 runs to 15 residues. CDR1 is SGDLS, CDR2 YYNGEE, per germline.

This chain connects TRBV19 to TRBJ1-1; tentative D call: TRBD1 (5 bases). Trimming pared 1 base from V and 5 bases from J, leaving 26 bases between. CDR3 length equals 19 residues. Germline V gene data show CDR1 as LNHDA and CDR2 as SQIVND (reference sequence). For the CDR3, the DNA is TGTGCCAGTAGTATAGTATCGGGTTGGGCGCCCGTTTGGGGGACTGAAGCTTTCTTT. Protein: CASSIVSGWAPVWGTEAFF. The full variable domain, completed using reference TRBV19 and TRBJ1-1, is DGGITQSPKYLFRKEGQNVTLSCEQNLNHDAMYWYRQDPGQGLRLIYYSQIVNDFQKGDIAEGYSVSREKKESFPLTVTSAQKNPTAFYLCASSIVSGWAPVWGTEAFFGQGTRLTVV.